The T cell receptor (beta chain) under discussion was sequenced for a study of T cell responses to AZD1222 COVID-19 vaccine. Clones were sequenced by immunoSEQ multiplex PCR, and TCRdb holds only the in-frame ones, with some missing. The repertoire holds 130,000 or so clones, with just over 85% as singletons. As concerns this clone: Antigen unknown.

Study outcomes and limitations: White British ancestry dominated among donors, who included more females, and clonal diversity was possibly underestimated. The span of vaccine-associated CD4 TCRs extended across spike, with dominance at 160-218 and 743-854.

Trimming at V came to 0 bases and at J to 8 bases, leaving 13 bases not matched to a gene. The germline CDR1 and CDR2 sequences are SGHAT and FQNNGV. The CDR3 covers 17 residues. This receptor was taken from an adult in good health. V gene TRBV11-2 combines with J gene TRBJ2-1, with 7 nucleotides matching TRBD2. The sequences come from peripheral blood, collected on day 0 of AZD1222 vaccination. The CDR3 DNA reads TGTGCCAGCAGCTTAGATCATAGGAGGGCGGGAGACGATGAGCAGTTCTTC. Protein sequence: CASSLDHRRAGDDEQFF.